This TCR beta chain comes out of a study of cytomegalovirus exposure and HLA in healthy donors (dated by TCRdb to about 2017). In the study overall: An earlier analysis of 587 of the donors reported around 280 Gb of sequence data and 117 million unique TCR beta sequences obtained from 150 million to 200 million T cells. Alongside the repertoire data, information on donor age, sex, ethnicity and CMV serostatus was compiled. An earlier analysis of around 540 of the donors applied high-throughput TCR beta sequencing to assess whether each TCR beta V gene segment acted as functional or pseudogenic. About 280 gigabases of sequencing data and around 88 million unique TCR sequences made up an early release that covered nearly 650 HLA-typed donors. Both class I and class II loci were covered by HLA typing, at four-digit resolution. To predict cytomegalovirus infection status, the study brought together high-throughput TCR immunosequencing, statistical association of individual TCRs with disease status, and machine learning. A separate validation cohort of 100 to 150 different subjects was used in addition to the approximately 610-subject first cohort. Typing coverage varied by locus: 629-630 donors for A, B, C, DRB1 and DQB1; approximately 520 for DQA1; around 570 for DPA1; approximately 490 for DPB1. Rather than using new phenotypic data, the later analysis identified candidate immune exposures from TCR beta sequences and from how often those sequences occurred across donors. Every discovery cohort repertoire had been produced on one sequencing platform. A later analysis re-analyzed previously published TCR beta repertoires from approximately 670 donors and added high-resolution HLA genotyping to study TCR occurrence patterns. The study aimed to test whether cataloging public T cell receptors could reveal signatures of past pathogen exposure. Among around 400 genotyped donors of the cohort, an average of roughly 230,000 unique TCR beta nucleotide sequences was sequenced per donor, of which about 20% were non-productive. A later genetic analysis used genome-wide SNP genotypes for about 60% of the roughly 700 donors, treating that subset as a discovery cohort. Of the 350 to 450 genotyped donors, over 70% fell in the genetic ancestry cluster associated with self-reported Caucasian donors. Because of strong linkage in the cohort, roughly five DR-DQ haplotypes were treated as single units for association and clustering. Using immunosequencing, the study profiled T cell repertoires from roughly 650 subjects and related those repertoires to cytomegalovirus serostatus.

With respect to this clone: This clone's antigen is unknown. Base-call qualities are not available, and no considerably larger clone is one nucleotide away.

Library generation was performed with the immunoSEQ multiplex PCR assay. A mixture of 60 forward primers for TCR Vbeta segments and 13 reverse primers for TCR Jbeta segments was used in the multiplex PCR. The CDR3 region of rearranged TCR beta genes was amplified from genomic DNA by a multiplex PCR assay. The amplified TCR beta libraries were sequenced on the Illumina HiSeq System as 87-base-pair reads. The study's processing was this. In a later analysis, approximately 74 million unique TCR beta chains were counted across the roughly 670 repertoires, and roughly 10 million of these chains were shared by at least two donors. Raw reads were error-corrected and collapsed into unique sequences with a nearest-neighbor algorithm that merged closely related sequences to remove PCR and sequencing errors. Alignment of CDR3 sequences to IMGT reference sequences was used to assign V, D and J gene segments. For a sequence to be retained, a match of at least six nucleotides to both a V gene segment and a J gene segment was required. Rearrangements were called productive when the CDR3 lacked stop codons and stayed in frame with V and J; all others were non-productive. Following IMGT convention, CDR3 was defined as the stretch from the second conserved V-encoded cysteine up to the conserved J-encoded phenylalanine. The earlier analysis of some 600 of the donors excluded sequences that lacked an unambiguous match to a single V gene segment. An earlier analysis of fewer than 650 of the donors classified V segments as functional when productive rearrangements were above 56.7% and as segregating when the standard deviation between donors was above 5%. A statistical classification framework was developed to diagnose cytomegalovirus status using the catalog of TCR beta chain sequences. In a later analysis, V and J genes were assigned by comparing TCR nucleotide sequences against IMGT/GENE-DB human TR gene sequences. Using the TCRdist pipeline, a later analysis assigned CDR3 sequences along with most-parsimonious VDJ recombination scenarios. A later analysis defined each TCR beta chain by its CDR3 amino acid sequence plus V-gene family, and excluded reads lacking a unique V-gene family. As a way to deal with suspected cross-contamination and a sequencing artifact, a later analysis dropped under 600 nucleotide sequences that were highly shared and had low generation probability. In a later analysis, a clonal expansion index was calculated for each public chain from normalized within-repertoire ranks of inferred template counts. A later analysis computed generation probabilities with a VDJ recombination model fitted to out-of-frame rearrangements, and checked the results against IGoR. Hypergeometric tests were used in a later analysis to score TCR-TCR, TCR-HLA and TCR-CMV co-occurrence, with a repertoire-size bias correction applied to the TCR pairs. In a later analysis, false discovery rates were estimated by permuting HLA or CMV assignments 20 times. In a later analysis, co-occurring TCRs were grouped with DBSCAN, and TCRdist sequence similarity was added when clustering was performed within HLA-allele-positive subsets. Repertoires with fewer than 30,000 or more than 120,000 public chains, plus five repertoires with anomalous nucleotide sharing, were excluded from co-occurrence clustering. This is the immuneACCESS table as TCRdb keeps it, with only in-frame sequences that have V and J called. A part of the clones is gone; compared with another copy, unresolved V genes explain less than half, and the rest is unexplained. D and trimming were read from the DNA, whereas the V and J calls and clone size are those reported in that table. The sample table contains more than 85,000 clones; only one count was recorded for about 80% of them. About 3.2% of the sample lies in the top ten.

Results the study describes overall, beyond this receptor: A further reported finding was that TCR beta sequences accurately predicted the HLA-A and HLA-B alleles for most subjects in the first cohort. In a later analysis, 16,951 TCR beta sequences were associated with specific HLA alleles at a false discovery rate of 0.05. Broadly in line with IMGT annotations, most TCR beta V segments showed up in productive rearrangements about 87% or about 30% of the time in an earlier analysis of under 700 of the donors. A cluster of highly shared sequence variants was judged likely to represent a technical artifact of the sequencing pipeline. In a later analysis, HLA-associated TCR beta chains were found to be more clonally expanded and to have lower generation probabilities than equally common non-associated chains. The authors suggested that the approach could potentially be extended to other disease states and immunological phenotypes. Linkage disequilibrium might explain the correlated functional status among segregating V segments, but an unknown experimental factor could not be ruled out. A later genetic analysis associated a missense DCLRE1C variant with V-gene and J-gene trimming of TCR beta chains, and an independent cohort replicated the association. Presence/absence analyses assumed roughly uniform sequencing depth across donors, an assumption that may not hold. Compared with the roughly 720-donor mean, donors in an Asian-associated ancestry cluster had fewer N-insertions in productive TCRs, according to a later genetic analysis. In both the original and validation cohorts, the classifier was reported to diagnose cytomegalovirus status with high specificity and sensitivity. In vitro tests confirmed that a few of the cytomegalovirus-associated TCR beta chains recognize cytomegalovirus antigens. The study gave a list of 150 to 200 TCR beta chains associated with cytomegalovirus. Immune exposure information for the cohort was limited to CMV serostatus. In a later analysis, TCR association rates were found to vary across HLA loci, with the most associated TCRs seen for DRB1 alleles and the fewest for HLA-C alleles. This cohort had only TCR beta chains sequenced, and the lack of alpha or paired-chain data limited which features could be detected. Because HLA typing was unavailable for some donors at each locus, only the typed subset was used in association tests. While some public TCRs were present in many individuals, most TCR sequences turned up only very rarely across donors. Assigning TCR associations to individual alleles was difficult when HLA alleles, especially DR and DQ, strongly co-occurred. In a later analysis, several top co-occurrence clusters were reported to appear linked to parvovirus B19, influenza, CMV and Epstein-Barr virus. According to a later analysis, most CMV-associated TCR beta chains appeared to be HLA-restricted, and the HLA associations seemed to be driven largely by CMV exposure. Because counts were too low, fewer than 20 rarely observed V segments, including chromosome 9 orphons, were excluded from the earlier analysis of around 640 of the donors.

In total, approximately 690 healthy bone marrow donors made up the cohort. At the time of sampling, all cohort members were nominally healthy, though unrecorded immune exposures were likely present. The donor tested CMV seropositive, placing the donor among the 310 or so seropositive members of the cohort. Every donor gave a peripheral blood sample, and the peripheral blood mononuclear cells from that sample were used for TCR beta sequencing. Genomic DNA was extracted from the blood cell samples with the Qiagen DNeasy Blood Extraction Kit. The sequence was collected from a woman aged 60-75 years in good health and CMV-seropositive. Specimen: PBMCs.

The CDR3 protein is CASSLSAGEPYEQYF. The base sequence is TGTGCCAGCAGCTTATCGGCGGGAGAACCCTACGAGCAGTACTTC. The chain is assembled from TRBV7-3 and TRBJ2-5, with 7 central nucleotides matching TRBD2. The closer fit of TRBJ2-7 to the DNA end suggests the J call may be wrong. The CDR3 holds 15 amino acids from the cysteine to the phenylalanine. Only the CDR3 part of the read is kept: 45 bases, read in frame from the first base. CDR1 and CDR2 (SGHTA, FQGTGA) derive from the germline V gene.